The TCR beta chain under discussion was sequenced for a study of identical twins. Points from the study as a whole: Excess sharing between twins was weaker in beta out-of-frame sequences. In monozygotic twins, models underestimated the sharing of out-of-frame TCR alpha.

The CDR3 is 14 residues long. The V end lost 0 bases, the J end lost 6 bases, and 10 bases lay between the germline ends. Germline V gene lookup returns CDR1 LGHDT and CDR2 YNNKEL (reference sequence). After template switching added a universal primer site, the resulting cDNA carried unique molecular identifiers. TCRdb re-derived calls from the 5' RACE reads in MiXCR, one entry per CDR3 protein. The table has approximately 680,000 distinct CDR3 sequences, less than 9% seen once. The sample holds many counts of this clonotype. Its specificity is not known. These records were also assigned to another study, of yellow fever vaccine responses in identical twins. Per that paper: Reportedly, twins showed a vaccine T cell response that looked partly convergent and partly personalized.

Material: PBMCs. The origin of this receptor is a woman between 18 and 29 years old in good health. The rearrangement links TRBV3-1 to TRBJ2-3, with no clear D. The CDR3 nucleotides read TGTGCCAGCAGCCAAGACTGGGGATCTGATACGCAGTATTTT. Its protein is CASSQDWGSDTQYF.